This T cell receptor beta chain was sequenced during a study of T cell repertoires in cytomegalovirus infection. At the level of the study: Indications came from public TCR beta signatures; they pointed to CMV infection and to a matching HLA type. Findings and limits, study-wide: HLA-C-restricted, CMV-specific TCR beta clonotypes were dominant ex vivo.

This clonotype was counted many times. As yet, its antigen is unknown. TCRdb used MiXCR to reprocess the reads, holding one entry per CDR3 protein. In the table there are 200,000 to 300,000 distinct CDR3 sequences, over 8% of which are singletons. The germline gives CDR1 SGHTA, CDR2 FQGNSA. Trimming removed 2 bases at V and 2 bases at J, with 16 bases between. The CDR3 covers 17 residues. This TCR derives from a human donor in good health (CMV status not recorded). Some clones in this sample may be carry-over from other donors' samples. This chain links TRBV7-2 with TRBJ2-1; D not certain. The sequencing sample was made of PBMCs. The CDR3 region is CASSLRWAVIPYNEQFF. The CDR3 nucleotides are TGTGCCAGCAGCTTACGGTGGGCGGTAATCCCCTACAATGAGCAGTTCTTC.